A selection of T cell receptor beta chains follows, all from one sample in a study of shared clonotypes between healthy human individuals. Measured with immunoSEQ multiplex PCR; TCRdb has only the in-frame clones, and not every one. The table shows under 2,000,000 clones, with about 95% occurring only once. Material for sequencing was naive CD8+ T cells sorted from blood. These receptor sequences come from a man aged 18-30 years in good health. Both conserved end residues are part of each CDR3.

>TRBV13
CASSSTGRHYEQYF
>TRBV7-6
CASSTNLGTGGAQYF
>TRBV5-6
CASSGGLAGGSSYNEQFF
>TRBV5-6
CASSAGGLREQYF
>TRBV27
CASSLSPTGLGEKLFF
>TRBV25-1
CASRAGYESSYEQYF
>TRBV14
CASSQDRTVQETQYF
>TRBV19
CASSSGRNTEAFF
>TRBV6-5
CASSPGLAGETF
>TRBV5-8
CASSLSGGMNTEAFF
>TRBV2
CASAGGGAWETQYF
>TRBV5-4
CASNRPNNEQFF
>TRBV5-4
CASARNTGELFF
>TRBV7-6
CASSLEQMNTEAFF
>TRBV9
CASSVGDSGVYEQYF
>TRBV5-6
CASSLTRGYLTDTQYF
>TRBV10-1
CASSDRHDYGYTF
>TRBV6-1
CASSDPQGAFGELFF
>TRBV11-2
CASSNGLAESYEQYF
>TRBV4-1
CASSQTPGQGGMGSPLHF
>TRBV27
CASSPVGQGEKLFF
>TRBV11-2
CATGGGTDYEQYF
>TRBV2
CASRPTGMNTEAFF
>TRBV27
CASSFSSYNSPLHF
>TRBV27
CASSSEFRGEAEAFF
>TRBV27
CASSSYPAGGQTQYF
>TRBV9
CASSPVKNTEAFF
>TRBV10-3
CAISDGTGESYGYTF
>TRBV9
CASSVSGPYGYTF
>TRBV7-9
CASSFLQGASPLHF
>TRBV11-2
CASSTYAGQTNEQFF
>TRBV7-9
CASSLRQGAGADTQYF
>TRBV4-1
CASSQSSGQGNEQYF